Each of the 24 T cell receptor beta chains below was sequenced from the same sample in a study of vaccination and CD4 T cells after COVID-19. The antigens of these receptors remain unknown. This sample's treatment: approximately 9-day PBMC culture with coronavirus spike peptide pools or control peptides (ViraFEST assay). Cultured CD4+ T cells had their DNA profiled by the Oncomine TCR Beta short-read assay. TCRdb independently ran MiXCR on the PCR reads; one entry per CDR3 protein. The sample has a few thousand distinct CDR3 sequences, roughly 80% seen once. Sequencing was performed on CD4+ T cells from blood, cultured in vitro. The receptors were sampled from a human donor who had recovered from COVID-19.

The chain has TRBV19 and TRBJ2-1, with 9 positions matching TRBD1. Per germline, CDR1 LNHDA and CDR2 SQIVND (reference sequence). V shed 5 bases, J shed 10 bases, and the junction held 9 bases outside the gene matches. The CDR3 has 14 residues. The chain's CDR3 is CASSAGTGILEQFF. The CDR3 DNA reads as TGTGCCAGTAGTGCCGGGACAGGGATTTTGGAGCAGTTCTTC.

The rearrangement joins TRBV20-1 to TRBJ2-6; a possible D gene is TRBD1 (6 bases). V was shortened by 1 base and J by 0 bases, with 19 bases between the two germline ends. Germline assignment: CDR1 DFQATT and CDR2 SNEGSKA (reference sequence). The CDR3 extends over 19 amino acids. The CDR3 protein is CSARGAYLRGSSGANVLTF. As DNA, the CDR3 is TGCAGTGCTAGAGGAGCCTATTTGAGGGGGAGCTCTGGGGCCAACGTCCTGACTTTC.

The chain is built from TRBV12-3 or TRBV12-4 and TRBJ2-7; 7 bases are shared with TRBD2. The CDR3 loop spans 14 amino acids. Trimming at V came to 1 base and at J to 0 bases, leaving 0 bases not matched to a gene. CDR3 bases: TGTGCCAGCAGTTTAGGGGGGGGCTCCTACGAGCAGTACTTC. Protein product: CASSLGGGSYEQYF.

The V call is TRBV4-2, the J call TRBJ2-1, with 11 nucleotides matching TRBD2. CDR3 size: 16 residues. J was trimmed by 6 bases and V by 4 bases; bases with no gene match: 8. Germline-derived CDR1 and CDR2 are LGHNA and YNFKEQ. The CDR3 sequence is CASSRNLAGGSNEQFF. CDR3 in DNA: TGTGCCAGCAGCCGCAATCTAGCGGGGGGTTCCAATGAGCAGTTCTTC.

The table lists this clonotype with a count of one. This chain uses TRBV5-8 with TRBJ1-4; tentatively, D is TRBD1 (6 bases). V dropped 4 bases and J dropped 1 base, with 8 bases sitting between them. CDR1 and CDR2 from the germline V gene are SGHTS and YDEGEE. The CDR3 is 14 amino acids. The CDR3 DNA is TGTGCCAGCAGCCGGGGGCTAACTAATGAAAAACTGTTTTTT. This translates into CASSRGLTNEKLFF.

The rearrangement links TRBV20-1 to TRBJ1-2; D is uncertain. The germline V and J ends were trimmed by 3 bases and 3 bases, with 8 bases remaining between them. CDR3 size: 12 residues. Germline-derived CDR1 and CDR2 are DFQATT and SNEGSKA (reference sequence). CDR3 sequence: CSASETDYGYTF. The CDR3 DNA sequence: TGCAGTGCTAGTGAGACCGACTATGGCTACACCTTC.

This clonotype was recorded once. The chain employs TRBV6-1 and TRBJ1-5; D ambiguous. Germline V CDR1 and CDR2: MNHNS, SASEGT. Trimming removed 6 bases from V and 3 bases from J, with 15 bases in between. CDR3 length: 15 amino acids. Written as DNA, the CDR3 is TGTGCCAGCAGCACTCAGACTTCCCACAATCAGCCCCAGCATTTT. This encodes CASSTQTSHNQPQHF.

The sample holds one count of this clonotype. The chain employs TRBV5-1 and TRBJ2-1, with TRBD1 matching over 8 bases. The CDR3 is made up of 14 amino acids. Germline V gene data show CDR1 as SGHRS and CDR2 as YFSETQ. The J segment lost 8 bases and the V segment lost 2 bases, leaving 6 bases of the junction unmatched. The CDR3 nucleotides are TGCGCCAGCAGCTTCCGGACAGGGTGGGATGAGCAGTTCTTC. Translated: CASSFRTGWDEQFF.

This clonotype was detected a few times. V gene TRBV20-1 combines with J gene TRBJ2-5, with 15 bases aligning to TRBD2. Per germline, CDR1 DFQATT and CDR2 SNEGSKA (reference sequence). The CDR3 runs to 16 residues. Losses at the gene ends were 2 bases for V and 7 bases for J; bases not matched to a gene: 8. In DNA, the CDR3 is TGCAGTGCTAGACCGCGGACTAGCGGGGGGGCCTCGACCCAGTACTTC. This translates into CSARPRTSGGASTQYF.

The CDR3 region has the DNA TGCAGTGCTAGAGATCGGACAGGGAACACCTACGAGCAGTACTTC. Its protein product is CSARDRTGNTYEQYF. J is TRBJ2-7 and V is TRBV20-1; TRBD1 aligns across 8 bases. This CDR3 is built from 15 residues. With V trimmed by 0 bases and J by 2 bases, 6 bases remained unmatched. CDR1 is DFQATT and CDR2 is SNEGSKA in the germline V gene (reference sequence).

The gene calls are TRBV6-5 and TRBJ1-2, with D unresolved. Germline loops: CDR1 MNHEY, CDR2 SVGAGI. This CDR3 spans 14 amino acids. V shed 2 bases and J shed 2 bases, with 9 bases lying between them. CDR3 coding DNA: TGTGCCAGCAGTTACCTCCAAGCAAACTATGGCTACACCTTC. Protein product: CASSYLQANYGYTF.

The chain recombines TRBV6-5 with TRBJ1-1; D perhaps matches TRBD1 (5 bases). Looked up from germline, CDR1 is MNHEY and CDR2 is SVGAGI. Trimming shortened V by 4 bases and J by 1 base, and 10 bases separated the two germline ends. The CDR3 runs 14 residues. The CDR3 reads CASSSDSTNTEAFF. Written as DNA, the CDR3 is TGTGCCAGCAGTTCAGACAGTACGAACACTGAAGCTTTCTTT.

The V gene is TRBV18, the J gene TRBJ2-6; D uncertain. The length of the CDR3 is 15 residues. Germline loops: CDR1 KGHSH, CDR2 LQKENI. The ends were cut back, 0 bases at V and 0 bases at J, with 3 bases in the middle. The CDR3 DNA reads TGTGCCAGCTCACCACCGGACTCTGGGGCCAACGTCCTGACTTTC. Its translation: CASSPPDSGANVLTF. The whole variable domain, filled in from reference TRBV18 and TRBJ2-6, reads NAGVMQNPRHLVRRRGQEARLRCSPMKGHSHVYWYRQLPEEGLKFMVYLQKENIIDESGMPKERFSAEFPKEGPSILRIQQVVRGDSAAYFCASSPPDSGANVLTFGAGSRLTVL.

In its sample, this clonotype is medium-sized (0.01 to 0.1%). The chain couples TRBV20-1 to TRBJ1-2; 11 nucleotides align to TRBD1. The CDR3 sequence is 14 residues long. Germline V CDR1 and CDR2: DFQATT, SNEGSKA (reference sequence). After removal of 5 bases from V and 8 bases from J, the junction contained 10 bases not matched to a gene. In nucleotides, the CDR3 is TGCAGTGCTGGACCGGACAGGGGGCGGACGGGCTACACCTTC. Its protein product is CSAGPDRGRTGYTF.

This chain uses TRBV6-5 with TRBJ1-6, with 7 bases matching TRBD1. The junction had 7 bases not matched to a gene; V was cut back by 0 bases and J by 8 bases. Germline assignment: CDR1 MNHEY and CDR2 SVGAGI. This CDR3 region has 16 residues. CDR3 residues: CASSYSKGQRDSPLHF. CDR3 nucleotide sequence: TGTGCCAGCAGTTACTCGAAGGGACAGAGGGATTCACCCCTCCACTTT.

The chain is built from TRBV27 and TRBJ2-7; 10 nucleotides align to TRBD1. V lost 1 base and J lost 4; bases outside the gene matches: 13. CDR3 length: 18 residues. Germline V gene data show CDR1 as MNHEY and CDR2 as SMNVEV (reference sequence). CDR3 loop: CASSLLGQGVGRAYEQYF. The CDR3 DNA reads TGTGCCAGCAGTTTATTAGGACAGGGGGTCGGACGGGCGTACGAGCAGTACTTC.

V and J are TRBV5-1 and TRBJ2-1, with 15 bases fitting TRBD2. This CDR3 contains 17 residues. Per germline, CDR1 SGHRS and CDR2 YFSETQ. The V segment lost 4 bases and the J segment 7 bases; nucleotides outside the gene matches: 9. The DNA for the CDR3 is TGCGCCAGCAGCCCGAGGACTAGCGGGGGGGCCGTGAATGAGCAGTTCTTC. Protein sequence: CASSPRTSGGAVNEQFF.

V is TRBV7-2 and J is TRBJ2-2; a possible D gene is TRBD1 (5 bases). The germline V and J ends were trimmed by 2 bases and 5 bases, with 12 bases remaining between them. This CDR3 has 15 amino acids. Per the germline V gene, CDR1 is SGHTA and CDR2 is FQGNSA. CDR3 amino acids: CASSLQGGSTGELFF. CDR3 nucleotides: TGTGCCAGCAGCTTACAGGGTGGATCAACCGGGGAGCTGTTTTTT.

This clonotype is deemed medium-sized (0.01 to 0.1%). This sequence joins TRBV12-3 or TRBV12-4 and TRBJ1-2; possibly TRBD1 for D (5 bases). V was cut by 3 bases and J by 8 bases, with 16 bases left in between. The CDR3 has 14 amino acids. The CDR3 region is CASSFSGTLGGYTF. The CDR3, as DNA: TGTGCCAGCAGTTTCTCAGGGACTCTCGGGGGCTACACCTTC.

The chain is built from TRBV6-1 and TRBJ1-5; the D gene is possibly TRBD1 (6 bases). This CDR3 contains 14 residues. V lost 6 bases and J 0 bases, leaving 9 bases between the germline ends. CDR1 and CDR2 (germline): MNHNS, SASEGT. The CDR3 nucleotides are TGTGCCAGCAGGCACAGGGATAGCAATCAGCCCCAGCATTTT. Its translation: CASRHRDSNQPQHF.

The chain recombines TRBV6-1 with TRBJ2-2; 10 bases are shared with TRBD1. J gave up 6 bases and V 5 bases, and 12 bases lay outside the gene matches. The CDR3 sequence is 17 residues long. Germline CDR1 and CDR2: MNHNS and SASEGT. The CDR3 region is CASSTFSTGGNSGELFF. CDR3 DNA sequence: TGTGCCAGCAGTACTTTTTCGACAGGGGGCAATTCCGGGGAGCTGTTTTTT.

This rearrangement joins TRBV24-1 to TRBJ2-3; TRBD1 is a possible D gene (6 bases). Trimming removed 7 bases from V and 0 bases from J, with 7 bases in between. Germline CDR1 reads KGHDR; CDR2 reads SFDVKD. The CDR3 loop spans 13 amino acids. As DNA, the CDR3 is TGTGCCACCAGCAGGGGTAGCACAGATACGCAGTATTTT. This sequence encodes CATSRGSTDTQYF.

This clonotype was counted once. The chain is built from TRBV5-1 and TRBJ2-7; 7 nucleotides agree with TRBD1. Germline V gene lookup returns CDR1 SGHRS and CDR2 YFSETQ. The CDR3 contains 17 residues. J gave up 6 bases and V 4 bases, and 19 bases lay outside the gene matches. CDR3 bases: TGCGCCAGCAGCCCCGCAACAGGGGCCATATCTTGGTCCGAGCAGTACTTC. The encoded protein is CASSPATGAISWSEQYF.

V is TRBV7-2 and J is TRBJ2-3; weak D call: TRBD2 (6 bases). The CDR3 consists of 13 residues. V lost 2 bases to trimming and J lost 6 bases, with 9 bases between them. Germline loops: CDR1 SGHTA, CDR2 FQGNSA. In nucleotides, the CDR3 is TGTGCCAGCAGCTTATCTCGGGAGGATACGCAGTATTTT. It translates to CASSLSREDTQYF.